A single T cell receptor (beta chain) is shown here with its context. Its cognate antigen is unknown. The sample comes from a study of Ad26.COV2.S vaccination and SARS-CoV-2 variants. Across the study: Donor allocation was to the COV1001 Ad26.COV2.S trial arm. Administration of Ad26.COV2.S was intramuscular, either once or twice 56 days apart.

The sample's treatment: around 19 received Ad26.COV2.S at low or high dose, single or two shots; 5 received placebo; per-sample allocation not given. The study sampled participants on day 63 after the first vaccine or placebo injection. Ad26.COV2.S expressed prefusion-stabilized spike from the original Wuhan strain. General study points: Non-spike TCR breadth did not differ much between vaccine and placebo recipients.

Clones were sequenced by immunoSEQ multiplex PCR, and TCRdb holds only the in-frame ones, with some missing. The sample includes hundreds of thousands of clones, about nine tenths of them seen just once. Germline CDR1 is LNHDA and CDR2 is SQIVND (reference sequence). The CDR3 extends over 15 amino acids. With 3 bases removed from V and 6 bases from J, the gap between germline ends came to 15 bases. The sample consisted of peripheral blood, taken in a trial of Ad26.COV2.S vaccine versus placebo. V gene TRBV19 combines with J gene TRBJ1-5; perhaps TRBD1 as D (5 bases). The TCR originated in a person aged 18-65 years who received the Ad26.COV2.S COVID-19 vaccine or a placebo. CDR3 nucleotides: TGTGCCAGTAGTATTTCAGGGTATGCAGCTCAGCCCCAGCATTTT. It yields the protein CASSISGYAAQPQHF.